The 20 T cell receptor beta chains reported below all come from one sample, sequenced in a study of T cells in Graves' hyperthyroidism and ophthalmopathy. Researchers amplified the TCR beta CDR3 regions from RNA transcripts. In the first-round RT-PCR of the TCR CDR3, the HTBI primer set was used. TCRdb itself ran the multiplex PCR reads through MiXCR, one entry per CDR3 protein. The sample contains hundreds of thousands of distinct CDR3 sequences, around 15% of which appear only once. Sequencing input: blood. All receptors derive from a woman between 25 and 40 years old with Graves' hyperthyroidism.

The CDR3 protein is CASSLRLGTSAPHEQYF. The CDR3, as DNA: TGTGCCAGCAGCTTACGACTTGGGACTAGCGCCCCCCACGAGCAGTACTTC. The chain carries TRBV7-9 and TRBJ2-7; 10 bases agree with TRBD2. Trimming cost V 2 bases and J 5 bases; bases outside gene matches: 12. Germline V gives CDR1 SEHNR, CDR2 FQNEAQ (reference sequence). This CDR3 contains 17 residues.

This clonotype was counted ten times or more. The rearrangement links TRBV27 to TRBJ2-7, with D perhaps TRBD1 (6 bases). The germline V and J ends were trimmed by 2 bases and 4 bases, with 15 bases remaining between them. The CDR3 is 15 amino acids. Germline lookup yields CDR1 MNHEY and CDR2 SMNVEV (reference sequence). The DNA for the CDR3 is TGTGCCAGCAGTTTAGTCCGGGACACTATTTACGAGCAGTACTTC. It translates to CASSLVRDTIYEQYF.

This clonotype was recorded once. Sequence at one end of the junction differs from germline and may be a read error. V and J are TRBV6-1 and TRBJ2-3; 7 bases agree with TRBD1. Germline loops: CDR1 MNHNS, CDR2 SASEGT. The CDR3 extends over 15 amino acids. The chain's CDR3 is CAGSPGTDLTDTQYF. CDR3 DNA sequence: TGTGCCGGCAGCCCCGGGACAGATTTAACAGATACGCAGTATTTT.

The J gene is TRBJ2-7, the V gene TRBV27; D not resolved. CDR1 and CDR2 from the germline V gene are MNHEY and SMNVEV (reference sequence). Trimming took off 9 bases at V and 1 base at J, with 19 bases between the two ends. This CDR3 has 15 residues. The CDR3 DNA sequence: TGTGCCAGTTCTTGGGATGGTAGGGTTTCCTACGAGCAGTACTTC. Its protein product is CASSWDGRVSYEQYF.

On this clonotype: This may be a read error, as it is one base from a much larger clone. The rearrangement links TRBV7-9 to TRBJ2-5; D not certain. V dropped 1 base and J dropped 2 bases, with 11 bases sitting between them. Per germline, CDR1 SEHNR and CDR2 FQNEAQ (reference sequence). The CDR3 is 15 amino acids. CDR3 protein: CASSLGAARQETQYF. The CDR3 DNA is TGTGCCAGCAGCTTAGGGGCAGCTCGTCAAGAGACCCAGTACTTC.

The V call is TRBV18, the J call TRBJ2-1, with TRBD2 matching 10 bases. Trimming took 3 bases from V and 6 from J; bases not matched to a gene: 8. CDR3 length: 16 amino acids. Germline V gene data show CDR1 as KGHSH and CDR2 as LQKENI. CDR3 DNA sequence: TGTGCCAGCTCACCCTCTTCTAGCGGGAGAATCAATGAGCAGTTCTTC. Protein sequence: CASSPSSSGRINEQFF. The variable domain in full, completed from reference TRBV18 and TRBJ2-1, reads NAGVMQNPRHLVRRRGQEARLRCSPMKGHSHVYWYRQLPEEGLKFMVYLQKENIIDESGMPKERFSAEFPKEGPSILRIQQVVRGDSAAYFCASSPSSSGRINEQFFGPGTRLTVL.

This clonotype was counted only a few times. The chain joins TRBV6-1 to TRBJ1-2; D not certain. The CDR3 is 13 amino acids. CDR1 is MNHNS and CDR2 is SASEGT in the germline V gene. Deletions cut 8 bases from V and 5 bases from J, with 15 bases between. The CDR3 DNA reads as TGTGCCAGCGAAACCGGTACAGAGTATGGCTACACCTTC. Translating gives CASETGTEYGYTF.

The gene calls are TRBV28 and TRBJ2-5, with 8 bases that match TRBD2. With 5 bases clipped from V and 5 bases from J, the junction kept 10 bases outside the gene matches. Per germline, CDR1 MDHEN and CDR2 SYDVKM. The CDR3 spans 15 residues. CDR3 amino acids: CASSSGGFPQETQYF. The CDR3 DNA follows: TGTGCCAGCAGTAGCGGGGGTTTCCCCCAGGAGACCCAGTACTTC.

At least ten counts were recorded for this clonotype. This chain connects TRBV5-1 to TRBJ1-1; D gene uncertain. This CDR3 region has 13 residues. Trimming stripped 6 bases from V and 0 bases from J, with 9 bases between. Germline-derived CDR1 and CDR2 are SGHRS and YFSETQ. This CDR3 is CASTDGLNTEAFF. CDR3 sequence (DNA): TGCGCCAGCACCGACGGATTGAACACTGAAGCTTTCTTT.

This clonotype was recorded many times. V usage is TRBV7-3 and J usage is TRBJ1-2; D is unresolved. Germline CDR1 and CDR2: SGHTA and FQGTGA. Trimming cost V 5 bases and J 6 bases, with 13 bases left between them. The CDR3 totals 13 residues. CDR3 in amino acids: CASSPGATDGYTF. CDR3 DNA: TGTGCCAGCAGCCCCGGAGCTACCGATGGCTACACCTTC. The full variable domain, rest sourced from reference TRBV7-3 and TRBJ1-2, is GAGVSQTPSNKVTEKGKYVELRCDPISGHTALYWYRQSLGQGPEFLIYFQGTGAADDSGLPNDRFFAVRPEGSVSTLKIQRTERGDSAVYLCASSPGATDGYTFGSGTRLTVV.

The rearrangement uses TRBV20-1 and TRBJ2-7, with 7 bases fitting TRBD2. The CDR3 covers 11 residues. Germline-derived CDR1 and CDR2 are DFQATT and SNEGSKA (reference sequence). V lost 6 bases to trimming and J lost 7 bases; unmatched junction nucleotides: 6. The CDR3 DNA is TGCAGTGCCCGGACTAGGTTAGAGCAGTACTTC. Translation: CSARTRLEQYF.

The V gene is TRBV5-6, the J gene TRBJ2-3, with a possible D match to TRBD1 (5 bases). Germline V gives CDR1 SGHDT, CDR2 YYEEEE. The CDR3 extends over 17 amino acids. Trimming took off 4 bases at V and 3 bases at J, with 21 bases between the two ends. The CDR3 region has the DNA TGTGCCAGCAGCCCACCCGTCTCTAGGGGCCTGACAGATACGCAGTATTTT. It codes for CASSPPVSRGLTDTQYF. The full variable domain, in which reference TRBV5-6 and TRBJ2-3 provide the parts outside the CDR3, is DAGVTQSPTHLIKTRGQQVTLRCSPKSGHDTVSWYQQALGQGPQFIFQYYEEEERQRGNFPDRFSGHQFPNYSSELNVNALLLGDSALYLCASSPPVSRGLTDTQYFGPGTRLTVL.

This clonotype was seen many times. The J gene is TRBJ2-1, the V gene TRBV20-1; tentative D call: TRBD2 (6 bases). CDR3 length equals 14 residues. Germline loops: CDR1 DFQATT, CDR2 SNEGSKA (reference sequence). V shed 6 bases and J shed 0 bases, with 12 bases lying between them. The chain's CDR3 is CSALSGASYNEQFF. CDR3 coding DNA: TGCAGTGCACTTAGCGGTGCCTCCTACAATGAGCAGTTCTTC.

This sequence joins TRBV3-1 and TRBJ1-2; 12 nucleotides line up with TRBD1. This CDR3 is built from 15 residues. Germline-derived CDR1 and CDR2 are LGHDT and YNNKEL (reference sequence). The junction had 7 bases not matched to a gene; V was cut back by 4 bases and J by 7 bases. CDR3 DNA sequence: TGTGCCAGCAGCCTGCCGGGACAGGGGGCGCGTGGCTACACCTTC. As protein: CASSLPGQGARGYTF.

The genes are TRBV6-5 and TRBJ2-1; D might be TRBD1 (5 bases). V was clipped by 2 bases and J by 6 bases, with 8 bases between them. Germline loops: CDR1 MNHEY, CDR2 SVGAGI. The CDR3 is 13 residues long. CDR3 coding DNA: TGTGCCAGCAGTTACACCAGGGCCAATGAGCAGTTCTTC. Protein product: CASSYTRANEQFF.

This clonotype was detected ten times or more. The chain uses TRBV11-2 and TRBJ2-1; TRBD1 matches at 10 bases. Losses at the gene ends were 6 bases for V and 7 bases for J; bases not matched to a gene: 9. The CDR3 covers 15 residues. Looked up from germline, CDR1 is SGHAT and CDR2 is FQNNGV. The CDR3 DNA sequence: TGTGCCAGCAGTTGGGGACAGGGGTACGGGAATGAGCAGTTCTTC. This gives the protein CASSWGQGYGNEQFF.

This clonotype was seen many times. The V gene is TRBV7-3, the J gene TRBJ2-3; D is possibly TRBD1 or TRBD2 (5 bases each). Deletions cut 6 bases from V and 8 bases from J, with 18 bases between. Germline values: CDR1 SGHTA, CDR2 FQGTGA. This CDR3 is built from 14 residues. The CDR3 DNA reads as TGTGCCAGCAGTCTGGGACGCACAACGGGTACGCAGTATTTT. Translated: CASSLGRTTGTQYF.

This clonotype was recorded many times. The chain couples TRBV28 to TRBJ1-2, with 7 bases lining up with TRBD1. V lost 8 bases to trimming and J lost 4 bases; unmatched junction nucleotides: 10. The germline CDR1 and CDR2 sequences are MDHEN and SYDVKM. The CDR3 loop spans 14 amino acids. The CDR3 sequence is CASGAGGGSYGYTF. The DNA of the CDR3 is TGTGCCAGCGGGGCGGGAGGGGGCTCCTATGGCTACACCTTC.

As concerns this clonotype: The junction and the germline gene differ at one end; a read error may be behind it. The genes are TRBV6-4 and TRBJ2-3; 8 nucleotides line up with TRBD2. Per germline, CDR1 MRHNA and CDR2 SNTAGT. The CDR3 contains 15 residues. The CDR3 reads CASSDSAGGTGTQYF. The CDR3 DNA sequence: TGTGCCAGCAGTGACAGTGCGGGGGGCACAGGTACGCAGTATTTT.

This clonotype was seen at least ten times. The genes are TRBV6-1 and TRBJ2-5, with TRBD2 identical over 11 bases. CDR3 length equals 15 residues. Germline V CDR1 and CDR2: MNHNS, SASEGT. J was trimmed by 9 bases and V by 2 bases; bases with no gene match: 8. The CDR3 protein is CASSERTSGSAAQYF. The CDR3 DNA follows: TGTGCCAGCAGTGAAAGGACTAGCGGGTCCGCGGCCCAGTACTTC.